This is a list of T cell receptor beta chains from one sample in a study of blood T cell repertoires in COVID-19. Measured with immunoSEQ multiplex PCR; TCRdb has only the in-frame clones, and not every one. The sample records roughly 43,000 clones, roughly 90% being singletons. The sample consisted of peripheral blood. These receptors all stem from a man between 50 and 59 years old with active COVID-19. CDR3s include the opening cysteine and the closing phenylalanine or tryptophan.

J: TRBJ2-1; V: TRBV19; CDR3: CASSTWGTGDLDEQFF
J: TRBJ2-1; V: TRBV29-1; CDR3: CSVDGGLGLAGNNEQFF
J: TRBJ1-2; V: TRBV28; CDR3: CAVRGTKGGGSNYGYTF
J: TRBJ2-7; V: TRBV6-4; CDR3: CATPEGTGEYEQYF
J: TRBJ2-6; V: TRBV10-3; CDR3: CAINERDRGSGANVLTF
J: TRBJ2-7; V: TRBV3-1/TRBV3-2; CDR3: CASSHRGLGEQYF
J: TRBJ2-3; V: TRBV6-4; CDR3: CASSDSGGRDTQYF
J: TRBJ1-1; V: TRBV5-1; CDR3: CASSTNQGDLIEAFF
J: TRBJ1-3; V: TRBV24-1; CDR3: CATSDTREVGNTIYF
J: TRBJ2-7; V: TRBV20-1; CDR3: CSALTEYEQYF
J: TRBJ2-1; V: TRBV3-1/TRBV3-2; CDR3: CASSQNTGNEQFF
J: TRBJ1-2; V: TRBV28; CDR3: CASSLDGGRGYTF
J: TRBJ2-3; V: TRBV5-1; CDR3: CASSLRGGAGDTQYF
J: TRBJ1-1; V: TRBV5-1; CDR3: CASHPGAMNTEAFF
J: TRBJ1-1; V: TRBV2; CDR3: CASSEADRVLKTEAFF
J: TRBJ2-5; V: TRBV9; CDR3: CASSVDRGSGQETQYF
J: TRBJ1-2; V: TRBV19; CDR3: CASSMEGAKYGYTF
J: TRBJ1-4; V: TRBV5-1; CDR3: CASSSGTANEKLFF
J: TRBJ1-1; V: TRBV9; CDR3: CASSGTANTEAFF
J: TRBJ1-5; V: TRBV5-1; CDR3: CASSLGGQGAQPQHF
J: TRBJ1-6; V: TRBV6-5; CDR3: CASKTTGEYNSPLHF
J: TRBJ1-5; V: TRBV6-2/TRBV6-3; CDR3: CASSYSPLNRAIYSNQPQHF
J: TRBJ2-3; V: TRBV24-1; CDR3: CATSDPGELTDTQYF
J: TRBJ1-2; V: TRBV14; CDR3: CASSQGPTGYTF
J: TRBJ2-7; V: TRBV6-1; CDR3: CASSEGEDSSYEQYF
J: TRBJ1-1; V: TRBV3-1/TRBV3-2; CDR3: CASSQAGTGVLAEAFF
J: TRBJ1-5; V: TRBV4-1; CDR3: CASSRTDRDLNQPQHF
J: TRBJ2-1; V: TRBV3-1/TRBV3-2; CDR3: CASSQGFMEQFF
J: TRBJ2-1; V: TRBV7-6; CDR3: CASGGWSSYNEQFF
J: TRBJ1-1; V: TRBV9; CDR3: CASSVVQGLEAFF
J: TRBJ1-5; V: TRBV5-5; CDR3: CASSLGGSQPQHF
J: TRBJ1-2; V: TRBV7-2; CDR3: CASSFGPGQINYGYTF
J: TRBJ1-1; V: TRBV19; CDR3: CASTPPRGTEAFF
J: TRBJ2-7; V: TRBV5-6; CDR3: CASRTGTGAYEQYF
J: TRBJ1-1; V: TRBV6-2/TRBV6-3; CDR3: CASSYNAQGANTEAFF
J: TRBJ1-5; V: TRBV2; CDR3: CASSPDRGNQPQHF
J: TRBJ2-7; V: TRBV5-6; CDR3: CASSLRDTSYEQYF
J: TRBJ1-4; V: TRBV7-9; CDR3: CASSSQGARNEKLFF
J: TRBJ1-4; V: TRBV19; CDR3: CASSAGQAATNEKLFF
J: TRBJ2-7; V: TRBV4-1; CDR3: CASSQGVGLAGYEQYF
J: TRBJ1-2; V: TRBV7-2; CDR3: CASSAPGQGYYGYTF
J: TRBJ2-5; V: TRBV29-1; CDR3: CSVTGLSYQETQYF
J: TRBJ1-5; V: TRBV10-3; CDR3: CAISGQNSNQPQHF
J: TRBJ2-5; V: TRBV7-9; CDR3: CASSLAEGTQYF